This TCR beta chain was identified in a study of CD4+ T cells in melanoma. Study-wide findings and caveats: Neoantigen-specific CD4+ T cells in melanoma reportedly had diverse differentiation states. A reported correlation linked neoantigen-specific CD4+ T cells to CD8+, macrophage and B cell function.

The CDR3 totals 15 residues. The germline V and J ends were trimmed by 0 bases and 3 bases, with 11 bases remaining between them. CDR1 MGHRA and CDR2 YSYEKL come from the germline V gene. The repertoire was sequenced with immunoSEQ multiplex PCR; TCRdb's copy has only in-frame clones and lacks some. The data contain more than 20,000 clones, over 75% of them singletons. A note on this clone: Its antigen remains unidentified.

The TCR originated in a human donor with melanoma. Source material: cells from a culture (not recorded whether cultured in vitro). This chain connects TRBV4-1 to TRBJ1-1; weak D call: TRBD1 (6 bases). CDR3 protein: CASSQDARGHTEAFF. As DNA, the CDR3 is TGCGCCAGCAGCCAAGATGCCAGGGGTCACACTGAAGCTTTCTTT.